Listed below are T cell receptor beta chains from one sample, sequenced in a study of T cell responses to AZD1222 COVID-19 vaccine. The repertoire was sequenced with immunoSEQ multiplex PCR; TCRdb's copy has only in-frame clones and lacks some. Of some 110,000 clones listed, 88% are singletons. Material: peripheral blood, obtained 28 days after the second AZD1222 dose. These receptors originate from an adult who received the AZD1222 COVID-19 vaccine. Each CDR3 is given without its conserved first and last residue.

CDR3 protein: ASSFGSQETQY
V gene: TRBV5-1

CDR3 protein: ATSVIRGGEKLF
V gene: TRBV24-1

CDR3 protein: ASSGDRSSYEQY
V gene: TRBV9

CDR3 protein: ASSQWEGAMNTEAF
V gene: TRBV3-1/TRBV3-2

CDR3 protein: ASSTLPGGPGNTIY
V gene: TRBV9

CDR3 protein: SVRQGESQPQH
V gene: TRBV29-1

CDR3 protein: ASSLEGTGELF
V gene: TRBV7-9

CDR3 protein: ASITGGDHEKLF
V gene: TRBV21-1

CDR3 protein: ASSLSPGSGTQPQH
V gene: TRBV5-5

CDR3 protein: ASRTSGIYEQY
V gene: TRBV5-6

CDR3 protein: ASSFGPFTDTQY
V gene: TRBV7-2